These T cell receptor beta chains were read from a single sample in a study of T cell repertoires in cytomegalovirus infection. No antigen is known for these receptors. Each CDR3 protein is one row after TCRdb ran MiXCR on the reads. Here the sample spans 550,000 to 700,000 distinct CDR3 sequences, over 35% being singletons. Sample: cultured PBMCs, taken from culture after CMV antigen stimulation. The source is a human donor in good health (CMV status not recorded). Some clones in this sample may be carry-over from other donors' samples. Each CDR3 is given with its conserved first and last residue.

TRBV4-1	TRBJ2-1	CASSYPGLASNEQFF
TRBV7-9	TRBJ2-1	CASSLVRGIVPYNEQFF
TRBV7-9	TRBJ1-2	CASSPTDRWGYTF
TRBV6-1	TRBJ2-7	CASSESVLGVYEQYF
TRBV7-2	TRBJ2-7	CASSLVAFYEQYF
TRBV7-6	TRBJ2-6	CASSKTGIGANVLTF
TRBV7-9	TRBJ1-1	CASSFGLYGLSEAFF
TRBV6-2/TRBV6-3	TRBJ2-1	CASSSGQFYNEQFF
TRBV6-1	TRBJ2-3	CASSPAGELTDTQYF
TRBV19	TRBJ1-5	CASSIRPQPSNQPQHF
TRBV7-9	TRBJ2-7	CASSGFSYEQYF
TRBV6-1	TRBJ2-4	CASRERLAKNIQYF
TRBV7-2	TRBJ1-4	CASSLIQDTEKLFF
TRBV27	TRBJ2-2	CASSWWLTAQNTGELFF
TRBV5-4	TRBJ1-2	CASSLRGKNYGYTF
TRBV28	TRBJ1-1	CASSFWAEYTEAFF
TRBV7-4	TRBJ1-5	CASSLYPNQPQHF
TRBV7-8	TRBJ1-6	CASSLELRNSPLHF
TRBV27	TRBJ2-7	CASSLSNTLGSPHEQYF
TRBV12-3/TRBV12-4	TRBJ1-3	CASSPDRFRGSGNTIYF
TRBV20-1	TRBJ2-3	CSAPPGGTDTQYF
TRBV12-3/TRBV12-4	TRBJ1-6	CASSSDRVRYNSPLHF
TRBV19	TRBJ2-1	CASSIGRETYNEQFF
TRBV7-6	TRBJ2-5	CASSRELERATQYF
TRBV2	TRBJ1-1	CASSELVQGDTEAFF
TRBV7-9	TRBJ2-5	CASSFSGTPEETQYF
TRBV7-7	TRBJ2-3	CASSRLAGVTDTQYF
TRBV7-9	TRBJ1-2	CASSWGRNYGYTF
TRBV12-3/TRBV12-4	TRBJ2-3	CASSLDRGEITDTQYF
TRBV12-3/TRBV12-4	TRBJ1-1	CASHRRSPRNTEAFF
TRBV28	TRBJ2-7	CASSSRGGPSYEQYF
TRBV7-2	TRBJ2-3	CASSLDGGVAEGTTDTQYF
TRBV4-1	TRBJ2-7	CASSPHGGYEQYF
TRBV6-2/TRBV6-3	TRBJ2-5	CASSLGDRDTSGSRETQYF
TRBV27	TRBJ2-5	CASSPASIAGGQETQYF
TRBV7-2	TRBJ2-1	CASSLRTGLLGGNEQFF
TRBV6-2/TRBV6-3	TRBJ2-7	CASRHQQGVYYEQYF
TRBV20-1	TRBJ2-1	CSATRDGPGTSPLF
TRBV29-1	TRBJ2-7	CSVALETYEQYF
TRBV7-9	TRBJ1-1	CASSERDWGGGTEAFF
TRBV2	TRBJ2-2	CASSARTNTGELFF
TRBV7-8	TRBJ1-2	CASSPTGQSYGYTF
TRBV30	TRBJ1-5	CAWSSRGDNQPQHF
TRBV4-2	TRBJ1-6	CASSQEGTAGGNSPLHF
TRBV5-4	TRBJ2-1	CASSFSGTGDEQFF